This T cell receptor (beta chain) was captured in a study of molecular identifiers for immune sequencing clone quantification. Study outcomes and limitations: Jurkat TCR RNA from one cell was spiked into about a million naive cells, and it was reportedly detectable there. In naive cells, under 1% of molecules belonged to clones above 20 RNA copies, against over 97% in effector cells.

Preparation methods for the bulk TCR libraries were those previously described, with listed TCR primers. TCRdb redid the calling of the PCR reads with MiXCR, one entry per CDR3 protein. The table records about 510,000 distinct CDR3 sequences, roughly 25% of them present only once. This CDR3 has 15 amino acids. Germline CDR1 reads MNHEY; CDR2 reads SMNVEV (reference sequence). Trimming took 3 bases from V and 5 from J, leaving 16 bases between them. A CD8+CD4-CCR7+CD45RA+ phenotype served as the sorting definition for naive CD8 T cells. This clonotype came up a few times. The antigen is undetermined. The gene calls are TRBV27 and TRBJ2-5; possibly TRBD2 for D (6 bases). The sequenced sample consisted of naive CD8+ T cells from blood, with Jurkat cell RNA spiked in. The subset was: FACS-sorted CD8+CD4-CCR7+CD45RA+ naive T cells. This TCR derives from a human donor in good health. Some libraries in this study had Jurkat cell RNA spiked in. For the CDR3, the DNA is TGTGCCAGCAGTTTCGCGGGGCTAGCTTGGGAGACCCAGTACTTC. It encodes CASSFAGLAWETQYF.